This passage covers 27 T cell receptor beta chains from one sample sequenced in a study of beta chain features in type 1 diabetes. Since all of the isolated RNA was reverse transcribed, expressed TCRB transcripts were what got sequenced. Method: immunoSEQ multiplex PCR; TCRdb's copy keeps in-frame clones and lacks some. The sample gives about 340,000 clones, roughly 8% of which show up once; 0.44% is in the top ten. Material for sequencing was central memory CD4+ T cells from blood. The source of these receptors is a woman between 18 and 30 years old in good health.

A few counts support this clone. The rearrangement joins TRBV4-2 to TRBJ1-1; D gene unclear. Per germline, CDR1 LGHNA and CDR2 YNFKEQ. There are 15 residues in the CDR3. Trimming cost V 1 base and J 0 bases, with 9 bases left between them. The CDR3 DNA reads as TGTGCCAGCAGCCAAGCGGGGAGAGTGAACACTGAAGCTTTCTTT. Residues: CASSQAGRVNTEAFF.

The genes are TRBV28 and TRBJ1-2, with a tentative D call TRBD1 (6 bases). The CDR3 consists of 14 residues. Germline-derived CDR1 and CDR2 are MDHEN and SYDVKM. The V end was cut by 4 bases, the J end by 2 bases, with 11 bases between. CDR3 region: CASSSYQGNYGYTF. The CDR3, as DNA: TGTGCCAGCAGTTCGTATCAGGGGAACTATGGCTACACCTTC.

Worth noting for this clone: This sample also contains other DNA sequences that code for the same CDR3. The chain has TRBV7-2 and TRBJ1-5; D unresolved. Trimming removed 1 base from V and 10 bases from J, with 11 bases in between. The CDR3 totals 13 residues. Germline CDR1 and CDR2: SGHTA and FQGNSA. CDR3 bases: TGTGCCAGCAGCTTAGGGTATTCGCTACCCCAGCATTTT. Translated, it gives CASSLGYSLPQHF.

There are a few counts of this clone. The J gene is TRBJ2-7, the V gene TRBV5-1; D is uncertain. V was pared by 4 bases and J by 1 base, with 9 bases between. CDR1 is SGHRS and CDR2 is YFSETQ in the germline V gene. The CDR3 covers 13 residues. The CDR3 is CASSVEQSYEQYF. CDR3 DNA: TGCGCCAGCAGCGTGGAACAGTCCTACGAGCAGTACTTC.

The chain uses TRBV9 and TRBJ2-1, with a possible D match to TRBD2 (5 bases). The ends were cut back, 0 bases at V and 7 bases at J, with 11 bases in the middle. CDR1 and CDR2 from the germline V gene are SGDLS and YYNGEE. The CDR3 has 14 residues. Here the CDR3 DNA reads TGTGCCAGCAGCGTAGACCTAGCCGCAAATGAGCAGTTCTTC. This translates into CASSVDLAANEQFF.

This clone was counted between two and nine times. CDR3 coding DNA: TGTGCCAGCAGCAGGTGGACGGCAGATACGCAGTATTTT. Its translation is CASSRWTADTQYF. The V gene is TRBV9, the J gene TRBJ2-3, with D uncertain. Between the trimmed V and J ends, which lost 4 bases and 4 bases, there was a span of 10 bases. This CDR3 spans 13 amino acids. CDR1 and CDR2 (germline): SGDLS, YYNGEE.

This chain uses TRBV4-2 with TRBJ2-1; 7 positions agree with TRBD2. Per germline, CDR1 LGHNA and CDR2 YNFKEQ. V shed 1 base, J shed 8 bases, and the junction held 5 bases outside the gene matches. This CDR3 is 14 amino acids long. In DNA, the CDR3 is TGTGCCAGCAGCCAAGGACTAGCTACGGATGAGCAGTTCTTC. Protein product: CASSQGLATDEQFF.

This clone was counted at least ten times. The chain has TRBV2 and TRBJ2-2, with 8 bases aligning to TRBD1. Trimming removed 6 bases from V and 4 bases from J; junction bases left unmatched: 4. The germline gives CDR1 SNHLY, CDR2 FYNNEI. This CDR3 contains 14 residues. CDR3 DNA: TGTGCCAGCAGCTGGACAGGGTTCACCGGGGAGCTGTTTTTT. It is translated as CASSWTGFTGELFF.

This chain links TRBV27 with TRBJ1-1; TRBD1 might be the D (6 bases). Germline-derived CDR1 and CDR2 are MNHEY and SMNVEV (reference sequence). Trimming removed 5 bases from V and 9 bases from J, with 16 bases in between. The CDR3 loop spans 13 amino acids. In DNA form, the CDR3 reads TGTGCCAGCAGTACCCGGGCAGGGGAAAAAGCTTTCTTT. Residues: CASSTRAGEKAFF.

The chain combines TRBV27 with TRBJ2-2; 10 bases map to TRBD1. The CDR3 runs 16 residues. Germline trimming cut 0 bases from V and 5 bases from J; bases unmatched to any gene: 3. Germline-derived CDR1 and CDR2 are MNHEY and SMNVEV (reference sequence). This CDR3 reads CASSLSGTGVTGELFF. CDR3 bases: TGTGCCAGCAGTTTATCCGGGACAGGGGTAACCGGGGAGCTGTTTTTT.

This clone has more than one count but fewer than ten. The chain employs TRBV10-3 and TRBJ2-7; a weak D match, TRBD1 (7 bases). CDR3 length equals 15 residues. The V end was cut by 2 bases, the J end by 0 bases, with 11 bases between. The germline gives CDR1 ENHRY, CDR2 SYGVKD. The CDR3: CAISEGGTVSYEQYF. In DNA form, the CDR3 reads TGTGCCATCAGTGAGGGGGGGACAGTCTCCTACGAGCAGTACTTC.

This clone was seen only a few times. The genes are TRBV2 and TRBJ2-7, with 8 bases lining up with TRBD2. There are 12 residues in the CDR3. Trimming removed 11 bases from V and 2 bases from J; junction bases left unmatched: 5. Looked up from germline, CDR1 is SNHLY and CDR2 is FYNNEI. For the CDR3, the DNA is TGTGCCTCGGGGGGGAGCGCCTACGAGCAGTACTTC. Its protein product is CASGGSAYEQYF.

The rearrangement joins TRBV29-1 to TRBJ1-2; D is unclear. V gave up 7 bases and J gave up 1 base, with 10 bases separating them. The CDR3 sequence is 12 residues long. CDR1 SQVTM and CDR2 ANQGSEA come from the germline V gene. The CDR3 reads CSASQLNYGYTF. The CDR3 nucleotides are TGCAGCGCCAGCCAGCTTAACTATGGCTACACCTTC.

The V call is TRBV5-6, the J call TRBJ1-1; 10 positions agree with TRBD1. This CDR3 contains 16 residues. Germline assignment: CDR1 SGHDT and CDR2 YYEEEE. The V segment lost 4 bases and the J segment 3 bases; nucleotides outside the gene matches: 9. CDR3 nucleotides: TGTGCCAGCAGCAACGACAGGGGGCGCGTGGACACTGAAGCTTTCTTT. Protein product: CASSNDRGRVDTEAFF. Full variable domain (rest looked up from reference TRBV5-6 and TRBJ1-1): DAGVTQSPTHLIKTRGQQVTLRCSPKSGHDTVSWYQQALGQGPQFIFQYYEEEERQRGNFPDRFSGHQFPNYSSELNVNALLLGDSALYLCASSNDRGRVDTEAFFGQGTRLTVV.

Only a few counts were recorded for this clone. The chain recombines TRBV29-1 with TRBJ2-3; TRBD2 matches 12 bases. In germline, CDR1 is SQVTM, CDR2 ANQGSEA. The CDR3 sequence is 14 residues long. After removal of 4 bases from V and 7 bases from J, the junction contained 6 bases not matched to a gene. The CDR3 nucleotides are TGCAGCGTTGGACTAGCGGGAGCTTCCAATACGCAGTATTTT. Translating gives CSVGLAGASNTQYF.

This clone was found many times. The CDR3 here is CARWTGAYNEQFF. CDR3 in DNA: TGTGCCAGGTGGACAGGAGCCTACAATGAGCAGTTCTTC. This chain links TRBV21-1 with TRBJ2-1; TRBD1 was called by the table and not checked on the DNA. TRBV21-1 constitutes a pseudogene. This CDR3 is 13 amino acids long.

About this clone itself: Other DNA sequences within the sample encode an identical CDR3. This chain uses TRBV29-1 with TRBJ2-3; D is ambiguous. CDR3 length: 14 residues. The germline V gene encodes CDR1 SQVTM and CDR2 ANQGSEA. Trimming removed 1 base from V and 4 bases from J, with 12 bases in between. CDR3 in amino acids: CSVEGGTGADTQYF. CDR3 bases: TGCAGCGTTGAAGGGGGAACTGGCGCAGATACGCAGTATTTT.

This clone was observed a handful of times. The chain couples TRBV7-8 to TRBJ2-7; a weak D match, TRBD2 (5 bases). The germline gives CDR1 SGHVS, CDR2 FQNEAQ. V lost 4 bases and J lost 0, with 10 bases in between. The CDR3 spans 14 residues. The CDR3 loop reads CASSSTRVSYEQYF. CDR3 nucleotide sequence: TGTGCCAGCAGCTCCACTAGGGTCTCCTACGAGCAGTACTTC. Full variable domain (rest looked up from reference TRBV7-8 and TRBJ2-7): GAGVSQSPRYKVAKRGQDVALRCDPISGHVSLFWYQQALGQGPEFLTYFQNEAQLDKSGLPSDRFFAERPEGSVSTLKIQRTQQEDSAVYLCASSSTRVSYEQYFGPGTRLTVT.

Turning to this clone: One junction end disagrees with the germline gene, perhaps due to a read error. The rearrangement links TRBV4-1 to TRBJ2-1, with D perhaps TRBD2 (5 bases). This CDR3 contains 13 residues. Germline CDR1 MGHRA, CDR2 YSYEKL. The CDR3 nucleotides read TGCGCCAGCACCCAAGAGAGGGAGACAAAGCAGTTCTTC. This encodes CASTQERETKQFF.

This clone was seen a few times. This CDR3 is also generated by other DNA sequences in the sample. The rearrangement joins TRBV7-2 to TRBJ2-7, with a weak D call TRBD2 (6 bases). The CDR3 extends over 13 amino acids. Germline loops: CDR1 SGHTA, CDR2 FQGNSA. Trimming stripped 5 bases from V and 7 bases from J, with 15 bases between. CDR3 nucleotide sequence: TGTGCCAGCAGCCCGGGGAGGTCTGGAGAGCAGTACTTC. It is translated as CASSPGRSGEQYF.

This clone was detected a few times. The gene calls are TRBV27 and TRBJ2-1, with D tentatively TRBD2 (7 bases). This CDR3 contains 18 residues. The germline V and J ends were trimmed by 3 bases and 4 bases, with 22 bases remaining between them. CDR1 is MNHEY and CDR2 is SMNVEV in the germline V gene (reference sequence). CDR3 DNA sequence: TGTGCCAGCAGTTTGAGGCTGAGGGAGGGGGTGACATACAATGAGCAGTTCTTC. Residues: CASSLRLREGVTYNEQFF.

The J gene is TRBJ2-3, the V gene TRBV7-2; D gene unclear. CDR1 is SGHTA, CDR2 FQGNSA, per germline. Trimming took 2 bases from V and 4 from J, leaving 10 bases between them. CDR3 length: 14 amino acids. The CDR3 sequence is CASSLWTVADTQYF. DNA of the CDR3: TGTGCCAGCAGCTTATGGACCGTTGCAGATACGCAGTATTTT. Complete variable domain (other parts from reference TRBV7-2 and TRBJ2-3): GAGVSQSPSNKVTEKGKDVELRCDPISGHTALYWYRQSLGQGLEFLIYFQGNSAPDKSGLPSDRFSAERTGGSVSTLTIQRTQQEDSAVYLCASSLWTVADTQYFGPGTRLTVL.

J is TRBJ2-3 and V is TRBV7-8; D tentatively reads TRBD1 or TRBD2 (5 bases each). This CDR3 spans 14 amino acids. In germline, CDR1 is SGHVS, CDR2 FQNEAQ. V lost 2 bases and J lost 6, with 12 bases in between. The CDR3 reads CASSLRQWGDTQYF. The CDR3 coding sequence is TGTGCCAGCAGCTTAAGACAGTGGGGGGATACGCAGTATTTT.

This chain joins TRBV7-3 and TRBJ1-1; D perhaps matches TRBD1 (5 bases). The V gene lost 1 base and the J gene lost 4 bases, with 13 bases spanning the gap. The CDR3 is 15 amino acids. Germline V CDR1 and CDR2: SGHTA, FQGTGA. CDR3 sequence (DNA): TGTGCCAGCAGCTTAAATAGGGGACCGATCACTGAAGCTTTCTTT. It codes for CASSLNRGPITEAFF.

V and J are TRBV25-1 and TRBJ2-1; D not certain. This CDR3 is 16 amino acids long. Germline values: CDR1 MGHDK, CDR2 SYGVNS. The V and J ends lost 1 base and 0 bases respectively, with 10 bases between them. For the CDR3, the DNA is TGTGCCAGCAGTGAATCCGGACCGAGCTCCTACAATGAGCAGTTCTTC. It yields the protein CASSESGPSSYNEQFF.

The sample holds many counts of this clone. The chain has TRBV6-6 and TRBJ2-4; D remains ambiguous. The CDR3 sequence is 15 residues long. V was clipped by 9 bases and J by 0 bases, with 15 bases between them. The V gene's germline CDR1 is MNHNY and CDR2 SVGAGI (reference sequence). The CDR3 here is CASTMGNLAKNIQYF. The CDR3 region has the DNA TGTGCCAGTACAATGGGGAATCTAGCCAAAAACATTCAGTACTTC.

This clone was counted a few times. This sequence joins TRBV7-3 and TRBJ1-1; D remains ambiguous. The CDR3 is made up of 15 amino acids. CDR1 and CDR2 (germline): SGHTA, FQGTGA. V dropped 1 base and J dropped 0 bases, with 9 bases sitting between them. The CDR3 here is CASSLSREMNTEAFF. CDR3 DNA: TGTGCCAGCAGCTTAAGTCGGGAAATGAACACTGAAGCTTTCTTT.